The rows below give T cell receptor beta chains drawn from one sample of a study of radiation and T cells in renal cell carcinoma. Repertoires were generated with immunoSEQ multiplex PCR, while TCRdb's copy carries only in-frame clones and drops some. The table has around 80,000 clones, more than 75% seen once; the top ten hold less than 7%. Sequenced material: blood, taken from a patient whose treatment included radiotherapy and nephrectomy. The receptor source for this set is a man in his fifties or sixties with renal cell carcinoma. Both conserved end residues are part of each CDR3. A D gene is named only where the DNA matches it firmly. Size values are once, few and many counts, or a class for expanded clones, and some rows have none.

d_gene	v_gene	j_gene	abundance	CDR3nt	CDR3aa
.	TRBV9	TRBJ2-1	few	TGTGCCAGCAGCGTAGAAAGCAATGAGCAGTTCTTC	CASSVESNEQFF
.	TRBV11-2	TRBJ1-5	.	TGTGCCAGCAGCTTAGGGGGGGATTTTGATCAGCCCCAGCATTTT	CASSLGGDFDQPQHF
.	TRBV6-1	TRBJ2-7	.	TGTGCCAGCAGTGAAGCTGACGGCGAGCAGTACTTC	CASSEADGEQYF
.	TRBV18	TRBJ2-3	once	TGTGCCAGCTCACCAGCGGGCTCCGGCACAGATACGCAGTATTTT	CASSPAGSGTDTQYF
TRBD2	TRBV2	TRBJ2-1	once	TGTGCTACACTAGCGGACACCTACAATGAGCAGTTCTTC	CATLADTYNEQFF
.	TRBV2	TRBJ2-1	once	TGTGCCAGCGCTACCCTGGGGGGGCTTGAGCAGTTCTTC	CASATLGGLEQFF
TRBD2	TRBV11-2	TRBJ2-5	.	TGTGCCAGCAGCTTATCGGTCCAAACCGGGACTATACAAGAGACCCAGTACTTC	CASSLSVQTGTIQETQYF
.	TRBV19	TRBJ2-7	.	TGTGCCAGTAGTATCGGCGCAGGTAGAGCTTACGAGCAGTACTTC	CASSIGAGRAYEQYF
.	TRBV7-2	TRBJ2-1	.	TGTGCCAGCAGCTTAAGCCCGGGATCGGATGAGCAGTTCTTC	CASSLSPGSDEQFF
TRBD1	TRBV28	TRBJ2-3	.	TGTGCCAGCAGTTTCCCCGGGACAGGGGGCGTGGATACGCAGTATTTT	CASSFPGTGGVDTQYF
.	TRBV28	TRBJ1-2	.	TGTGCCAGCAGTTTCCACCAGATAGGGCCCTATGGCTACACCTTC	CASSFHQIGPYGYTF
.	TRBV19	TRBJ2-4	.	TGTGCTCACAATCTTCTAGCCAAAAACATTCAGTACTTC	CAHNLLAKNIQYF
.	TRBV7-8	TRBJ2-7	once	TGTGCCAGCAGCTCCACAGGGAACGAGCAGTACTTC	CASSSTGNEQYF
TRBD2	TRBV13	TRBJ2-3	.	TGTGCCAGCAGCTTACGGGAGCGGGGGTACACAGATACGCAGTATTTT	CASSLRERGYTDTQYF
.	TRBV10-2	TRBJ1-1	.	TGCGCCAGCAGTGTGCGGGGACTGGGGACTGAAGCTTTCTTT	CASSVRGLGTEAFF
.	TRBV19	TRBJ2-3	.	TGTGCCAGTGCAGGGTTGGGAGATACGCAGTATTTT	CASAGLGDTQYF
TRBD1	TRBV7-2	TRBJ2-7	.	TGTGCCAGCAGCTGGGCCGGGACAGGGGGCGGAGAGCAGTACTTC	CASSWAGTGGGEQYF
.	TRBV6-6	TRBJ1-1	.	TGTGCCAGCAGTTATTTAGCTGAAGCTTTCTTT	CASSYLAEAFF
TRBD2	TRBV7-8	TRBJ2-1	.	TGTGCCAGCAGTCATACTAGCGGGAGGGCGGATGAGCAGTTCTTC	CASSHTSGRADEQFF
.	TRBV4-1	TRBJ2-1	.	TGCGCCAGCAGTCCGCTACTAATGGACAGTCTATACAATGAGCAGTTCTTC	CASSPLLMDSLYNEQFF
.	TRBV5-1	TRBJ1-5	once	TGCGCCAGCAGTGTAGGGGGGGCAAATCAGCCCCAGCATTTT	CASSVGGANQPQHF
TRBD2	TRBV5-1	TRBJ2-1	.	TGCGCCAGCAGATTACGGAGTAGCGGGCCTTCCTACAATGAGCAGTTCTTC	CASRLRSSGPSYNEQFF
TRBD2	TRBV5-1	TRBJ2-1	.	TGCGCCAGCAGCTGGGCGCGGGAGGGAAATGAGCAGTTCTTC	CASSWAREGNEQFF
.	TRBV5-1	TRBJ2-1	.	TGCGCCAGCAGCTTGAACCGGGAGCAGTTCTTC	CASSLNREQFF
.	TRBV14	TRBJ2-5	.	TGTGCCAGCAGCCCTAGATTGGGTTACAGGAGCCAAGAGACCCAGTACTTC	CASSPRLGYRSQETQYF
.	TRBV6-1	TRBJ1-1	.	TGTGCCAGCAGTGAAGTTGCCGACACTGAAGCTTTCTTT	CASSEVADTEAFF
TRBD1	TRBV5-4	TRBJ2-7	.	TGTGCCAGCAGCTGGGACAGTCCCTACGAGCAGTACTTC	CASSWDSPYEQYF
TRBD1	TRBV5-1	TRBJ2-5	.	TGCGCCAGCAGCTTCAGTTCAGGGGGTCCCCAAGAGACCCAGTACTTC	CASSFSSGGPQETQYF
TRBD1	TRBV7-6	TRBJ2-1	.	TGTGCCAGCAGCTTCGGGACAGGGAGTGACGAGCAGTTCTTC	CASSFGTGSDEQFF
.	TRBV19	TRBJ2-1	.	TGTGCCAGTAGTATGACCAGGGGATACAATGAGCAGTTCTTC	CASSMTRGYNEQFF
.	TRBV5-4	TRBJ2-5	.	TGTGCCAGCAGCTTGGGGGGGTACCAAGAGACCCAGTACTTC	CASSLGGYQETQYF
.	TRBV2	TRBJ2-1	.	TGTGCCAGCAGTCCCCTATTAACAGAGAGCTCCTACAATGAGCAGTTCTTC	CASSPLLTESSYNEQFF
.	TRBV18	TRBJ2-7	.	TGTGCCAGCTCAGTACAGGGTGCGAGCTCCTACGAGCAGTACTTC	CASSVQGASSYEQYF
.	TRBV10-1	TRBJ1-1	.	TGCGCCAGTTCGAGACAGGTCTACGCTGAAGCTTTCTTT	CASSRQVYAEAFF
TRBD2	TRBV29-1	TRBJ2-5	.	TGCAGCGTTGGCCTAGCGGGGAGTGTAGAGACCCAGTACTTC	CSVGLAGSVETQYF
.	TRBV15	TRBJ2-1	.	TGTGCCACCAGATTGGGGTCCTACAATGAGCAGTTCTTC	CATRLGSYNEQFF
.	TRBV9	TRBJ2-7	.	TGTGCCAGCAGCCCAGGGGCAGGGTCCTACGAGCAGTACTTC	CASSPGAGSYEQYF
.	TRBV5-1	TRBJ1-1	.	TGCGCCAGCACCGCGCAGACGACGAACACTGAAGCTTTCTTT	CASTAQTTNTEAFF
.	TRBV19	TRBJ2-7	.	TGTGCCAGTAGTCCCTTGGGCAGGGGTGCGCTTTACGAGCAGTACTTC	CASSPLGRGALYEQYF
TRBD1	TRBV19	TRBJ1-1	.	TGTGCCAGTAGTCCCCTGGGAGGACAGGGGGCCGGGAACACTGAAGCTTTCTTT	CASSPLGGQGAGNTEAFF
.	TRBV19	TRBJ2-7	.	TGTGCCAGTAGTATTACCAGTTCCTCCTACGAGCAGTACTTC	CASSITSSSYEQYF
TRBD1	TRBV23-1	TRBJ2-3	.	TGCGCCAGCAGTCACAAGACAGGGAGCTCAGATACGCAGTATTTT	CASSHKTGSSDTQYF